This TCR beta chain was documented in a study of Graves' ophthalmopathy and Graves' hyperthyroidism (dated by TCRdb to the late 2010s). Describing the broader study: Peripheral blood was collected at initial diagnosis, prior to any treatment. The study used signatures of the TCR beta repertoire to tell Graves' ophthalmopathy apart from Graves' hyperthyroidism and to predict which patients would progress to ophthalmopathy. In total, 135 blood samples were TCR-sequenced: some 40 ophthalmopathy, under 80 hyperthyroidism and about 17 hyperthyroidism-to-ophthalmopathy patients. To explore V-J signatures that separate ophthalmopathy from hyperthyroidism, a discovery set of about 100 patients was enrolled, consisting of about 45 with ophthalmopathy and some 59 with stable hyperthyroidism. An independent validation cohort was composed of some 19 hyperthyroidism patients and roughly 16 patients who later progressed from hyperthyroidism to ophthalmopathy. In five or six hyperthyroidism patients, T-cell repertoires of thyroid tissue and blood were compared. Following sample collection, hyperthyroidism patients were given methimazole at a starting dose of 30 mg daily, and ophthalmopathy patients were given high-dose intravenous methylprednisolone. The 85 to 100 discovery patients were divided at random into training and test sets in a 7:3 ratio. Broader findings and caveats from the paper: In validation, the model predicted ophthalmopathy progression with about 71% sensitivity and approximately 72% specificity; roughly eleven predicted patients were CT-confirmed with GO in a median of approximately six months. In cross-validation, the 13-signature model distinguished ophthalmopathy from stable hyperthyroidism with 85% to 90% sensitivity and about 84% specificity, and in the test set the corresponding values were roughly 80% and 76%. Most expanded thyroid clonotypes with a frequency above 0.001 also appeared in blood, which suggests that blood repertoires may reflect the immune response in the thyroid. No statistical method was used to set the sample size in advance, and the investigators knew which group each participant was assigned to.

For repertoire sequencing, TCR beta CDR3 regions were amplified from RNA transcripts. The first round of RT-PCR was done with HTBI primers and the Qiagen OneStep RT-PCR kit, and was followed by a second round of multiplex PCR, then size selection and purification. Libraries were sequenced on an Illumina HiSeq2000 using paired-end 100 bp reads. Per the authors' processing: Reads were processed with SOAPnuke, discarding reads with adapters, uncalled bases, mean Phred below 15, or no exact constant-primer or identifier match. COPE v1.2.5 was used to merge the high-quality paired reads. Unique nucleotide sequences were defined as clonotypes and aligned to IMGT TRB V, D and J references using MiTCR v1.1. Analysis was restricted to V-J combinations with a frequency above 0.0001, which covered just over 98% of repertoires. For each V-J combination, a TCR clonal expansion and chaos score was defined as the ratio of F50 clonal expansion to chaos observed in the TCRdist matrix. Welch's t-statistics and random forest were used to narrow the features down to around twelve V-J combinations, which were then fed into a naive Bayes classifier. The similarity between thyroid and blood repertoires was quantified using the Morisita-Horn index. Through fastp at Q25 and MiXCR, TCRdb rebuilt clones from the public reads, retaining in-frame beta chains. Every CDR3 protein is listed once, alongside the most common genes and DNA of its rows. These V and J calls rely on TCRdb rather than the paper's analysis. This sample has 600,000 to 650,000 distinct CDR3 sequences in its table, and roughly 20% of those were observed once. The ten largest clones capture roughly 6.9% of the sample.

A patient counted as having stable hyperthyroidism if there was no progression to ophthalmopathy within 18 months of follow-up. Hyperthyroidism patients were newly diagnosed, with disease duration under 2 months, and aged 18 to 65 years. Patients were excluded if they had other autoimmune diseases, uncontrolled infections, pregnancy or lactation. Diagnosis relied on clinical symptoms, serum thyroxine, TRAb, thyroid ultrasound and orbital computed tomography. Ficoll-Paque density gradient centrifugation was used to isolate PBMCs from about 10 ml of fresh peripheral blood. Trizol reagent was used to extract the total RNA, and its quality was then checked on an Agilent 2100 Bioanalyzer. Reading the germline V gene gives CDR1 SGHRS and CDR2 YFSETQ. CDR3 length: 15 amino acids, cysteine to phenylalanine. The read is trimmed to its CDR3 DNA, 45 bases read in frame from base 1. V drops 0 bases and J drops 5 bases, leaving 14 bases in between.

This clonotype was recorded at least ten times. Its antigen is still unknown. No much larger clone exists at a distance of one base, and base qualities are not known. Sequenced sample: peripheral blood. This chain joins TRBV5-1 to TRBJ2-5, with TRBD2 tentatively as D gene (6 bases match). This receptor was obtained from a woman aged 18-35 years with stable Graves' hyperthyroidism. Some clones in this sample may be carry-over from other donors' samples. Donor details come from another sample of the same person, matched by shared clones. The encoded CDR3 is CASSLASGSEETQYF. The DNA reads as follows: TGCGCCAGCAGCTTGGCCAGCGGGTCAGAGGAGACCCAGTACTTC. The CDR3 plus the reference TRBV5-1 and TRBJ2-5 genes for the other parts give the full variable domain: KAGVTQTPRYLIKTRGQQVTLSCSPISGHRSVSWYQQTPGQGLQFLFEYFSETQRNKGNFPGRFSGRQFSNSRSEMNVSTLELGDSALYLCASSLASGSEETQYFGPGTRLLVL.